This TCR beta chain was found in a study of Ad26.COV2.S vaccination and SARS-CoV-2 variants. This CDR3 has 15 amino acids. Trimming removed 1 base from V and 1 base from J, with 11 bases in between. Germline lookup yields CDR1 LGHDT and CDR2 YNNKEL (reference sequence). Treatment described: some 20 received Ad26.COV2.S at low or high dose, single or two shots; 5 received placebo; per-sample allocation not given. Samples analyzed were those drawn on day 63 after the first vaccine or placebo injection. Boston hosted the donor, who was an adult aged 18-55 years. Its platform was an Ad26 vector, and its expressed antigen was Wuhan-strain SARS-CoV-2 spike. Here immunoSEQ multiplex PCR was the method, and the copy in TCRdb shows in-frame clones only, minus some. This table holds 300,000 to 400,000 clones, roughly 87% found once. To note about this clone: Its specificity is unknown.

Whole-study findings and limits: From the TCR breadth and depth analyses, total T cell responses may have been underestimated. CD8+ and CD4+ T cells specific for spike reportedly responded with substantial breadth after vaccination.

This receptor was obtained from a person aged 18-60 years who received the Ad26.COV2.S COVID-19 vaccine or a placebo. The rearrangement uses TRBV3-1 (or the pseudogene TRBV3-2) and TRBJ2-7; D gene ambiguous. The sequenced sample was peripheral blood, obtained in a trial of Ad26.COV2.S vaccine versus placebo. The CDR3 DNA reads TGTGCCAGCAGCCAAGTTTTATCACAGTCCTACGAGCAGTACTTC. It encodes CASSQVLSQSYEQYF.